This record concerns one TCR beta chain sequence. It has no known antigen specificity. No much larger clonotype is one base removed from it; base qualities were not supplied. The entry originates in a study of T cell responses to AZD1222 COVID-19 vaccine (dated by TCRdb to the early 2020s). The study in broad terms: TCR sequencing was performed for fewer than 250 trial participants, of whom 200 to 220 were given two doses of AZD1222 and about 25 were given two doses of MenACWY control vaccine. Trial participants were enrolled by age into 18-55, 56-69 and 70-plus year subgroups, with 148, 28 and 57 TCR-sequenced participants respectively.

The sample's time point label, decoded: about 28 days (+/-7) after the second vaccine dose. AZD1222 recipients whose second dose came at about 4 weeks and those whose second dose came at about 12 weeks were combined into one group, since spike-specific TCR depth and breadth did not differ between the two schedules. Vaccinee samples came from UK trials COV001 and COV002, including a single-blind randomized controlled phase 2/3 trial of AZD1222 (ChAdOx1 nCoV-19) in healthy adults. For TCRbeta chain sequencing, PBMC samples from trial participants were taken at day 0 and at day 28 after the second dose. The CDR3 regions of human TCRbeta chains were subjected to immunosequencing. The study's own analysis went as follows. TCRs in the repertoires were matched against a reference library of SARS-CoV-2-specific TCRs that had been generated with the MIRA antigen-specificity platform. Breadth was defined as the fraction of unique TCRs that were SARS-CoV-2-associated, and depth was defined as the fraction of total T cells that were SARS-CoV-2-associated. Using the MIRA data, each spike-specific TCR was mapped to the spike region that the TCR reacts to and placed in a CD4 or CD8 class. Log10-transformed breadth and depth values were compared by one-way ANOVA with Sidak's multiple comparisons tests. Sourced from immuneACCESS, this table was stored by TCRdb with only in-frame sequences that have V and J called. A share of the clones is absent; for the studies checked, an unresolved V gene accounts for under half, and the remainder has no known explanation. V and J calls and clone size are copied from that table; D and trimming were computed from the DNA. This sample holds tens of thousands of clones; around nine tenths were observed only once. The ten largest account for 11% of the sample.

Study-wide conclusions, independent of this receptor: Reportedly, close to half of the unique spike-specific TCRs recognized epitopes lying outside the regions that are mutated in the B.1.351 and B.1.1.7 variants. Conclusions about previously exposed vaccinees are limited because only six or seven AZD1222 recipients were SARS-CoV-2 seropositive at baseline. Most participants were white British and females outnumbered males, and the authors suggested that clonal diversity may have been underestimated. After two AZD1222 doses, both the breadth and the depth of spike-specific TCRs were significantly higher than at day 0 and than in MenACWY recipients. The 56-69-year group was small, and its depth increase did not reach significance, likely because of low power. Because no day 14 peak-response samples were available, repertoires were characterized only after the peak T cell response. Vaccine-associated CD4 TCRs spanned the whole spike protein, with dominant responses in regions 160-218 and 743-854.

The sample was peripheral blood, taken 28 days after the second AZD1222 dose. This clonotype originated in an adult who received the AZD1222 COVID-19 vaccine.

In nucleotide form, the sequence is TGTGCCACCAGCCTGAGACAGGGGCGAAACATTCAGTACTTC. This translates into CATSLRQGRNIQYF. Here the chain combines TRBV15 and TRBJ2-4; 8 of the junction bases match TRBD1. Here V drops 5 bases and J drops 6 bases, and the junction holds 6 bases not matched to any gene. Sequences LNHNV (CDR1) and YYDKDF (CDR2) are obtained from the germline V gene (reference sequence). The CDR3 holds 14 amino acids from the cysteine to the phenylalanine. CDR3 DNA is the only sequence kept; it has 42 bases, read in frame from the first base.